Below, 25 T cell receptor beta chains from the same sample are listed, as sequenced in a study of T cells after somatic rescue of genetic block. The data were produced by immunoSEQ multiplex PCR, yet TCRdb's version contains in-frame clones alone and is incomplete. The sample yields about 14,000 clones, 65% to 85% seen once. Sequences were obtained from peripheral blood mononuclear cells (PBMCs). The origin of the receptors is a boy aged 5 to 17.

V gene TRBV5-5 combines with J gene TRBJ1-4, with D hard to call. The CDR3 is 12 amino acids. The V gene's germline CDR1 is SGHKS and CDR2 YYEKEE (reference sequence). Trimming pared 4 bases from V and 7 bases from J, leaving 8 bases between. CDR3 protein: CASSLRPEKLFF. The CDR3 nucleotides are TGTGCCAGCAGCCTACGGCCTGAAAAACTGTTTTTT.

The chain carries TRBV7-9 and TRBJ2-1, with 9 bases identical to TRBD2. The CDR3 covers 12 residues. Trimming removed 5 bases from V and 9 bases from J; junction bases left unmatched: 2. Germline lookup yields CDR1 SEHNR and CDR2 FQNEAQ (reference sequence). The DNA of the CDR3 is TGTGCCAGCAGCACGACTAGCGGTGAGCAGTTCTTC. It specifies CASSTTSGEQFF.

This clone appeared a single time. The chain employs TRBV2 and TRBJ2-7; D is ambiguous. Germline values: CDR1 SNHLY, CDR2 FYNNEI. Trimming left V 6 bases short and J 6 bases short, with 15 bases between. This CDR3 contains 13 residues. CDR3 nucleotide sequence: TGTGCCAGCAGCAATTCCTTCCCCAGCGAGCAGTACTTC. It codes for CASSNSFPSEQYF.

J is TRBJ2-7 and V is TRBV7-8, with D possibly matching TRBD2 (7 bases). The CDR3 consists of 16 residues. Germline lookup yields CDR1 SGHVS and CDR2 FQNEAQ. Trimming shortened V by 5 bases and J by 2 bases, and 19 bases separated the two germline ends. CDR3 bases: TGTGCCAGCAGCCCTAGGGGGGGGCAGGGGACCTACGAGCAGTACTTC. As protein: CASSPRGGQGTYEQYF. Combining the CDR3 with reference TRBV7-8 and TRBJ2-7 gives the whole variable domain GAGVSQSPRYKVAKRGQDVALRCDPISGHVSLFWYQQALGQGPEFLTYFQNEAQLDKSGLPSDRFFAERPEGSVSTLKIQRTQQEDSAVYLCASSPRGGQGTYEQYFGPGTRLTVT.

The CDR3 DNA sequence: TGTGCCACGGGACGGGGGGGGTACAATGAGCAGTTCTTC. It translates to CATGRGGYNEQFF. The chain uses TRBV5-4 and TRBJ2-1, with 8 nucleotides matching TRBD2. The junction had 6 bases not matched to a gene; V was cut back by 9 bases and J by 4 bases. CDR3 length equals 13 residues. Germline V lookup: CDR1 SGHNT, CDR2 YYREEE (reference sequence).

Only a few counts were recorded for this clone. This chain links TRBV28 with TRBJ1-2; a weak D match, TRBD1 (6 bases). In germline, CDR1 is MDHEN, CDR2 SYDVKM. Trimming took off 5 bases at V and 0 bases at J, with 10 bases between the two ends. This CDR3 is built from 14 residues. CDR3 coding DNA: TGTGCCAGCAGTCCATGGACAGCTAACTATGGCTACACCTTC. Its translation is CASSPWTANYGYTF.

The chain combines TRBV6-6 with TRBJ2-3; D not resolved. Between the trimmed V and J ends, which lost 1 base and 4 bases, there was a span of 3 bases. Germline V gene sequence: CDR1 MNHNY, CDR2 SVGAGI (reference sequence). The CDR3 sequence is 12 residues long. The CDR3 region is CASSYWADTQYF. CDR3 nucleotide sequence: TGTGCCAGCAGTTACTGGGCAGATACGCAGTATTTT.

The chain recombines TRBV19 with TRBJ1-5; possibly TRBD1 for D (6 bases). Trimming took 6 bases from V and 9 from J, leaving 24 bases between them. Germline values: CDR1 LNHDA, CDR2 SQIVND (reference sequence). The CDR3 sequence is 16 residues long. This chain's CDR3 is CASSPGQGGAIRPQHF. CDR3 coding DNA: TGTGCCAGTAGCCCGGGACAAGGGGGGGCCATAAGGCCCCAGCATTTT. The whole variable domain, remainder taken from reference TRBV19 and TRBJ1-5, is DGGITQSPKYLFRKEGQNVTLSCEQNLNHDAMYWYRQDPGQGLRLIYYSQIVNDFQKGDIAEGYSVSREKKESFPLTVTSAQKNPTAFYLCASSPGQGGAIRPQHFGDGTRLSIL.

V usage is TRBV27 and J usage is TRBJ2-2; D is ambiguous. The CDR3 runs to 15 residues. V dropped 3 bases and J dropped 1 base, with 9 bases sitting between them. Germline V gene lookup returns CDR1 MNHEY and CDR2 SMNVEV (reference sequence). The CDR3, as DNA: TGTGCCAGCAGTTTGATTAAGGGGAACACCGGGGAGCTGTTTTTT. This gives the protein CASSLIKGNTGELFF.

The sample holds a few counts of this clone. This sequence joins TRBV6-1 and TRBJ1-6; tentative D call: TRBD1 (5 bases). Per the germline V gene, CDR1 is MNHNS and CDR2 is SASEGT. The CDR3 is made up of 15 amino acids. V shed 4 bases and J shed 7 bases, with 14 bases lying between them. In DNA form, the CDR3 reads TGTGCCAGCAGTGTCCGGGGCCCGGGAAATTCACCCCTCCACTTT. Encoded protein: CASSVRGPGNSPLHF.

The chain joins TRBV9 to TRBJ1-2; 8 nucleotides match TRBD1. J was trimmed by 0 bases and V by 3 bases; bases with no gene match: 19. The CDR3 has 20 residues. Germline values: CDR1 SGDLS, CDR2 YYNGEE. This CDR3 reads CASSAYNGVHRDRTNYGYTF. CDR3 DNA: TGTGCCAGCAGCGCCTATAATGGGGTACACCGGGACAGGACTAACTATGGCTACACCTTC.

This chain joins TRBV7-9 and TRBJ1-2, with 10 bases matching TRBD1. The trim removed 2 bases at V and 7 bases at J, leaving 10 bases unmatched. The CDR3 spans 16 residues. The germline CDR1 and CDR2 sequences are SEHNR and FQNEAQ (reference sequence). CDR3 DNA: TGTGCCAGCAGCTTATCCGACAGGGGGCAATTGGGTGGCTACACCTTC. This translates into CASSLSDRGQLGGYTF.

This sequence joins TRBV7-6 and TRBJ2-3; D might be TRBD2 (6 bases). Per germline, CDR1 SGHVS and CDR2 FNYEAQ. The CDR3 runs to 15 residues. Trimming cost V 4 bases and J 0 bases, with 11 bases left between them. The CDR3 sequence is CASSSVSGSTDTQYF. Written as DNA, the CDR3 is TGTGCCAGCAGCTCCGTTAGCGGTAGCACAGATACGCAGTATTTT.

The CDR3 nucleotides are TGCGCCAGCAGCTTGGGGACAGGGGGCCTCCAAGAGACCCAGTACTTC. Translating gives CASSLGTGGLQETQYF. The gene calls are TRBV5-1 and TRBJ2-5; TRBD1 matches at 11 bases. Germline V gives CDR1 SGHRS, CDR2 YFSETQ. The CDR3 contains 16 residues. V lost 0 bases and J lost 1; bases outside the gene matches: 2.

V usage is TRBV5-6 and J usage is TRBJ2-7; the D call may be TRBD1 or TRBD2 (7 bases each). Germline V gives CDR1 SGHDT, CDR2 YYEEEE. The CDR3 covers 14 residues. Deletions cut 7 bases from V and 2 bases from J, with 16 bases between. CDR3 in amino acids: CASRARGTTYEQYF. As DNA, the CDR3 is TGTGCCAGCCGCGCCAGGGGGACTACCTACGAGCAGTACTTC.

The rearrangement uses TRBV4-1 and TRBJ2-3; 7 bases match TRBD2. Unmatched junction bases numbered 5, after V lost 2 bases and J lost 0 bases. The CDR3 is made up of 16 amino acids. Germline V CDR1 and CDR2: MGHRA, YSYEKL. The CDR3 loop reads CASSQHSGSSTDTQYF. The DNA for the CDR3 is TGCGCCAGCAGCCAACATAGCGGGTCTAGCACAGATACGCAGTATTTT.

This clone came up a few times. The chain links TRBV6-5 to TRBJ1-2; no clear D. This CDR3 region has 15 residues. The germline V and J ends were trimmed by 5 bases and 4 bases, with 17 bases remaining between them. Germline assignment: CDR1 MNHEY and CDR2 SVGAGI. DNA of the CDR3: TGTGCCAGCAGTCCTTTGGACGGAGCCCCCTATGGCTACACCTTC. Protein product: CASSPLDGAPYGYTF.

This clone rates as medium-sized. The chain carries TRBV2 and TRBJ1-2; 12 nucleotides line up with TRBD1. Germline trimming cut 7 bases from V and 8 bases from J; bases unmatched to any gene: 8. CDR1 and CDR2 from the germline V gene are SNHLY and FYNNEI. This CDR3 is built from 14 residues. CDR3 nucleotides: TGTGCCAGCACCGAGGGACAGGGGGCGATGGGCTACACCTTC. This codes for CASTEGQGAMGYTF.

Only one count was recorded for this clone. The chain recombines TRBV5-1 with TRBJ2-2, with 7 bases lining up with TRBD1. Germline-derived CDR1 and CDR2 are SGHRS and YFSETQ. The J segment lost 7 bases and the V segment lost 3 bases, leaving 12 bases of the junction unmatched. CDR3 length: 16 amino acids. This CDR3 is CASSSTVTGQDGELFF. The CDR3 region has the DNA TGCGCCAGCAGCTCAACGGTGACAGGGCAAGACGGGGAGCTGTTTTTT.

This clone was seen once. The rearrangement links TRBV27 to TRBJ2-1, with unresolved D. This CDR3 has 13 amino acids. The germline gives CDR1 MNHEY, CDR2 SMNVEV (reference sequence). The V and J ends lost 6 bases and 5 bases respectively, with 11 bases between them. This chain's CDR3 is CASSLFGHNEQFF. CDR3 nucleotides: TGTGCCAGCAGCCTCTTCGGCCACAATGAGCAGTTCTTC.

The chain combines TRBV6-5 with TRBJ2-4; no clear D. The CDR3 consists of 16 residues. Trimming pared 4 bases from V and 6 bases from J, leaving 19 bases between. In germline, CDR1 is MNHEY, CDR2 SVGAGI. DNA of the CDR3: TGTGCCAGCAGTTCTATTCCCACATGGCTGGGAAACATTCAGTACTTC. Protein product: CASSSIPTWLGNIQYF.

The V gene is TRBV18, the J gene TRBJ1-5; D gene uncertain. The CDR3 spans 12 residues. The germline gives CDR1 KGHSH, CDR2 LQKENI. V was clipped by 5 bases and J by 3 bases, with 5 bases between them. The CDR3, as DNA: TGTGCCAGCTCAGTCCTCAATCAGCCCCAGCATTTT. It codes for CASSVLNQPQHF.

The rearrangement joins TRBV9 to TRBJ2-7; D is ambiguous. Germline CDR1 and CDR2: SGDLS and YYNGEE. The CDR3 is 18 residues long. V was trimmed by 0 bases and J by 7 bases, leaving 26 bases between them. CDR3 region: CASSVASEQPGPLGEQYF. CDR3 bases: TGTGCCAGCAGCGTAGCGTCCGAGCAACCGGGCCCCCTGGGGGAGCAGTACTTC.

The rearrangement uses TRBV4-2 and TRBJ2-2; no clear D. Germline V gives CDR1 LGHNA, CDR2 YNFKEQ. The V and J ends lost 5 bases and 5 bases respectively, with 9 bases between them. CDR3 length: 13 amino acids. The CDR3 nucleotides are TGTGCCAGCAGCTTCTATATTACCGGGGAGCTGTTTTTT. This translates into CASSFYITGELFF.

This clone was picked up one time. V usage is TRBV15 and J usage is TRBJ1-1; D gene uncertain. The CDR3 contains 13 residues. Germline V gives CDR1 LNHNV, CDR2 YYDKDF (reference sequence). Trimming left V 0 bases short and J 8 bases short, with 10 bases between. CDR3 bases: TGTGCCACCAGCAGAGATAAAGAAGAGGAAGCTTTCTTT. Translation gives CATSRDKEEEAFF. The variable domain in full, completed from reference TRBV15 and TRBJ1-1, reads DAMVIQNPRYQVTQFGKPVTLSCSQTLNHNVMYWYQQKSSQAPKLLFHYYDKDFNNEADTPDNFQSRRPNTSFCFLDIRSPGLGDTAMYLCATSRDKEEEAFFGQGTRLTVV.